The 32 T cell receptor beta chains in this list originate from one sample, sequenced in a study of blood T cell repertoires in COVID-19. Assay: immunoSEQ multiplex PCR; the TCRdb copy retains only in-frame clones and omits some. The sample shows 90,000 to 130,000 clones, about 88% of them seen only once. The sequencing sample was made of peripheral blood. The source is a human donor in a cohort sampled during active COVID-19.

V is TRBV7-3 and J is TRBJ2-1; no firm D call. Between the trimmed V and J ends, which lost 9 bases and 5 bases, there was a span of 17 bases. The CDR3 has 14 amino acids. Germline loops: CDR1 SGHTA, CDR2 FQGTGA. Here the CDR3 DNA reads TGTGCCAGTTCCCGTAGCATCCTCGACAATGAGCAGTTCTTC. It specifies CASSRSILDNEQFF.

The J gene is TRBJ2-6, the V gene TRBV27, with D possibly matching TRBD1 (6 bases). This CDR3 is built from 17 residues. Between the trimmed V and J ends, which lost 5 bases and 0 bases, there was a span of 14 bases. Germline V lookup: CDR1 MNHEY, CDR2 SMNVEV (reference sequence). In DNA, the CDR3 is TGTGCCAGCAGTCCTGGGACACCGCGCTCTGGGGCCAACGTCCTGACTTTC. It encodes CASSPGTPRSGANVLTF.

J is TRBJ1-1 and V is TRBV2, with 11 bases aligning to TRBD1. This CDR3 spans 14 amino acids. Germline V CDR1 and CDR2: SNHLY, FYNNEI. The V gene end was trimmed by 6 bases and the J gene end by 5 bases; junction bases not matched to a gene: 5. This chain's CDR3 is CASRGTGGGTEAFF. The CDR3 nucleotides read TGTGCCAGCAGGGGGACAGGGGGAGGGACTGAAGCTTTCTTT. Looking up the rest from reference TRBV2 and TRBJ1-1 gives the full variable domain: EPEVTQTPSHQVTQMGQEVILRCVPISNHLYFYWYRQILGQKVEFLVSFYNNEISEKSEIFDDQFSVERPDGSNFTLKIRSTKLEDSAMYFCASRGTGGGTEAFFGQGTRLTVV.

This clone has only one observation. V gene TRBV24-1 combines with J gene TRBJ2-2, with TRBD1 matching 8 bases. V lost 6 bases, J lost 3 bases, and 2 bases stayed unmatched. Germline V gene sequence: CDR1 KGHDR, CDR2 SFDVKD. This CDR3 region has 14 residues. CDR3 residues: CATSQTGDTGELFF. In nucleotides, the CDR3 is TGTGCCACCAGTCAGACAGGGGACACCGGGGAGCTGTTTTTT.

This sequence joins TRBV27 and TRBJ2-1; D gene uncertain. Germline loops: CDR1 MNHEY, CDR2 SMNVEV (reference sequence). V was trimmed by 2 bases and J by 3 bases, leaving 11 bases between them. This CDR3 spans 15 amino acids. CDR3 nucleotide sequence: TGTGCCAGCAGTTTAATAGCTCCCTTCTACAATGAGCAGTTCTTC. This codes for CASSLIAPFYNEQFF.

The chain has TRBV5-1 and TRBJ2-5; 8 nucleotides match TRBD2. Germline V lookup: CDR1 SGHRS, CDR2 YFSETQ. V was clipped by 0 bases and J by 0 bases; unmatched bases: 7. This CDR3 contains 17 residues. The CDR3, as DNA: TGCGCCAGCAGCTTGGCTCCGGGGGGGTCCCACCAAGAGACCCAGTACTTC. It translates to CASSLAPGGSHQETQYF.

CDR3 sequence: CASSLSQGNTGELFF. The CDR3 DNA is TGTGCCAGCAGCTTATCCCAGGGGAACACCGGGGAGCTGTTTTTT. V usage is TRBV7-2 and J usage is TRBJ2-2, with D tentatively TRBD1 (5 bases). The CDR3 extends over 15 amino acids. Germline CDR1 is SGHTA and CDR2 is FQGNSA. V shed 2 bases and J shed 1 base, with 8 bases lying between them.

V and J are TRBV27 and TRBJ1-5, with 8 bases that match TRBD1. With V trimmed by 5 bases and J by 7 bases, 7 bases remained unmatched. The CDR3 totals 14 residues. Germline V gene sequence: CDR1 MNHEY, CDR2 SMNVEV (reference sequence). CDR3 nucleotides: TGTGCCAGCAGTCGAGGACAGGGAGGGCAGCCCCAGCATTTT. This encodes CASSRGQGGQPQHF.

This rearrangement joins TRBV7-8 to TRBJ2-7; D is perhaps TRBD1 (7 bases). V lost 2 bases, J lost 3 bases, and 14 bases lay in between. The CDR3 is 15 residues long. Germline V gene lookup returns CDR1 SGHVS and CDR2 FQNEAQ. The CDR3 DNA is TGTGCCAGCAGCTTAACAGGGGACTTCCTCTACGAGCAGTACTTC. Translation gives CASSLTGDFLYEQYF.

This chain joins TRBV9 and TRBJ1-3; no firm D call. CDR3 length: 16 amino acids. CDR1 and CDR2 from the germline V gene are SGDLS and YYNGEE. V was pared by 0 bases and J by 3 bases, with 13 bases between. Written as DNA, the CDR3 is TGTGCCAGCAGCGTAGGAGGCGGAAGTCATGGAAACACCATATATTTT. This translates into CASSVGGGSHGNTIYF.

This chain uses TRBV2 with TRBJ2-5; 10 bases line up with TRBD1. With 4 bases clipped from V and 5 bases from J, the junction kept 4 bases outside the gene matches. The germline CDR1 and CDR2 sequences are SNHLY and FYNNEI. The CDR3 is made up of 14 amino acids. The CDR3 bases are TGTGCCAGCAGTGCCCGGACAGGGGGGGAGACCCAGTACTTC. Protein sequence: CASSARTGGETQYF.

The CDR3 nucleotides are TGCGCCAGCAGCCCCGGGAGTATTGTGGGTCAGTCCTACGAGCAGTACTTC. Encoded protein: CASSPGSIVGQSYEQYF. The rearrangement uses TRBV5-1 and TRBJ2-7, with a weak D call TRBD2 (6 bases). Deletions cut 4 bases from V and 1 base from J, with 21 bases between. The CDR3 contains 17 residues. Per germline, CDR1 SGHRS and CDR2 YFSETQ.

The V and J genes are TRBV28 and TRBJ2-7, with TRBD1 identical over 10 bases. The CDR3 loop spans 16 amino acids. Germline V gene lookup returns CDR1 MDHEN and CDR2 SYDVKM. V trimming: 6 bases; J trimming: 5 bases; junction bases outside the gene matches: 13. The DNA for the CDR3 is TGTGCCAGCAGGCCTATTAAGGGACAGGGGAATCACGAGCAGTACTTC. As protein: CASRPIKGQGNHEQYF.

The genes are TRBV19 and TRBJ2-1; TRBD2 agrees at 13 bases. With V trimmed by 1 base and J by 3 bases, 3 bases remained unmatched. From germline, CDR1 is LNHDA and CDR2 SQIVND (reference sequence). The CDR3 is 17 residues long. CDR3 DNA: TGTGCCAGTAGTATAGGACTAGCGGGGGGCCTCTACAATGAGCAGTTCTTC. Translated: CASSIGLAGGLYNEQFF.

The chain employs TRBV7-9 and TRBJ2-1; perhaps TRBD2 as D (6 bases). CDR3 length: 16 residues. V lost 4 bases to trimming and J lost 3 bases, with 16 bases between them. Germline assignment: CDR1 SEHNR and CDR2 FQNEAQ (reference sequence). As DNA, the CDR3 is TGTGCCAGCAGCTCTCAGCGGGCCGCTGGCTACAATGAGCAGTTCTTC. This gives the protein CASSSQRAAGYNEQFF. The full variable domain, in which reference TRBV7-9 and TRBJ2-1 provide the parts outside the CDR3, is DTGVSQNPRHKITKRGQNVTFRCDPISEHNRLYWYRQTLGQGPEFLTYFQNEAQLEKSRLLSDRFSAERPKGSFSTLEIQRTEQGDSAMYLCASSSQRAAGYNEQFFGPGTRLTVL.

This clone was observed a single time. The J gene is TRBJ2-6, the V gene TRBV7-2; perhaps TRBD1 as D (6 bases). This CDR3 has 16 amino acids. From germline, CDR1 is SGHTA and CDR2 FQGNSA. With 5 bases removed from V and 2 bases from J, the gap between germline ends came to 13 bases. The CDR3 DNA is TGTGCCAGCAGCCTCCCCGAGGGGGCTGGGGCCAACGTCCTGACTTTC. Translating it yields CASSLPEGAGANVLTF.

V is TRBV28 and J is TRBJ2-5; 7 positions match TRBD2. Unmatched junction bases numbered 14, after V lost 5 bases and J lost 5 bases. Germline V gives CDR1 MDHEN, CDR2 SYDVKM. The CDR3 has 16 residues. CDR3 amino acids: CASSTSAGFGGETQYF. The CDR3 coding sequence is TGTGCCAGCAGTACCTCAGCGGGGTTTGGGGGGGAGACCCAGTACTTC.

The genes are TRBV18 and TRBJ2-5; D may be TRBD2 (6 bases). The CDR3 length is 13 residues. Trimming removed 5 bases from V and 2 bases from J, with 9 bases in between. Germline CDR1 and CDR2: KGHSH and LQKENI. CDR3 loop: CASSLGLQETQYF. DNA of the CDR3: TGTGCCAGCTCATTAGGACTACAAGAGACCCAGTACTTC.

The chain uses TRBV5-4 and TRBJ2-2; TRBD2 agrees at 12 bases. The CDR3 totals 17 residues. Germline V gene lookup returns CDR1 SGHNT and CDR2 YYREEE (reference sequence). V lost 3 bases and J lost 6; bases outside the gene matches: 9. The CDR3 DNA follows: TGTGCCAGCAGCTCCCGACTAGCGGGAGTCCAAGCCGGGGAGCTGTTTTTT. It codes for CASSSRLAGVQAGELFF.

The chain has TRBV27 and TRBJ1-2; D remains unclear. This CDR3 region has 14 residues. The germline V gene encodes CDR1 MNHEY and CDR2 SMNVEV (reference sequence). Between the trimmed V and J ends, which lost 0 bases and 8 bases, there was a span of 13 bases. CDR3 in amino acids: CASSLSAGGNGYTF. The CDR3 bases are TGTGCCAGCAGTTTATCGGCAGGAGGGAACGGCTACACCTTC.

The chain combines TRBV6-6 with TRBJ2-2; 9 bases are a match to TRBD1. Germline values: CDR1 MNHNY, CDR2 SVGAGI (reference sequence). J was trimmed by 4 bases and V by 5 bases; bases with no gene match: 8. The CDR3 loop spans 16 amino acids. DNA of the CDR3: TGTGCCAGCAGTCTGGGACAGGGAAGTGGCACCGGGGAGCTGTTTTTT. Residues: CASSLGQGSGTGELFF.

The rearrangement links TRBV6-5 to TRBJ1-1; D is unresolved. CDR1 MNHEY and CDR2 SVGAGI come from the germline V gene. V lost 7 bases, J lost 3 bases, and 15 bases lay in between. The CDR3 has 14 residues. Here the CDR3 reads CASTPRGVDTEAFF. CDR3 DNA: TGTGCCAGCACCCCTCGCGGGGTGGACACTGAAGCTTTCTTT.

The V and J genes are TRBV6-6 and TRBJ1-3, with TRBD1 as a possible D gene (5 bases). The CDR3 consists of 15 residues. Germline CDR1 MNHNY, CDR2 SVGAGI (reference sequence). V dropped 2 bases and J dropped 2 bases, with 10 bases sitting between them. The CDR3 loop reads CASSYGQGTGNTIYF. For the CDR3, the DNA is TGTGCCAGCAGTTACGGGCAGGGCACTGGAAACACCATATATTTT.

V is TRBV7-2 and J is TRBJ2-2; perhaps TRBD2 as D (6 bases). This CDR3 is 14 amino acids long. Trimming removed 11 bases from V and 6 bases from J, with 19 bases in between. Looked up from germline, CDR1 is SGHTA and CDR2 is FQGNSA. This chain's CDR3 is CASTRGNGAGELFF. CDR3 coding DNA: TGTGCCTCCACCCGGGGGAATGGGGCCGGGGAGCTGTTTTTT.

The genes are TRBV29-1 and TRBJ1-2, with D perhaps TRBD1 (5 bases). Trimming removed 1 base at V and 4 bases at J, with 16 bases between. CDR1 is SQVTM and CDR2 is ANQGSEA in the germline V gene. CDR3 size: 15 residues. CDR3 protein: CSVEASVARGYGYTF. The CDR3 DNA sequence: TGCAGCGTTGAAGCTTCCGTGGCAAGGGGCTATGGCTACACCTTC.

This clone was counted between two and nine times. This chain connects TRBV2 to TRBJ1-6; 7 bases are a match to TRBD1. Germline V gene lookup returns CDR1 SNHLY and CDR2 FYNNEI. CDR3 length: 13 amino acids. V dropped 7 bases and J dropped 10; count of bases not matched to a gene: 7. CDR3 sequence: CASNRQGRSPLHF. The CDR3 DNA reads as TGTGCCAGCAATCGACAGGGTCGATCACCCCTCCACTTT.

The chain is built from TRBV5-1 and TRBJ1-4, with D tentatively TRBD1 (5 bases). Looked up from germline, CDR1 is SGHRS and CDR2 is YFSETQ. The CDR3 has 16 residues. Trimming left V 2 bases short and J 3 bases short, with 14 bases between. The CDR3 protein is CASSFGGSGPNEKLFF. CDR3 sequence (DNA): TGCGCCAGCAGCTTCGGGGGATCGGGCCCTAATGAAAAACTGTTTTTT.

The CDR3: CASSLDSGRINEQFF. CDR3 in DNA: TGTGCCAGCAGCTTGGATAGCGGGAGGATCAATGAGCAGTTCTTC. The chain couples TRBV5-4 to TRBJ2-1, with 10 bases lining up with TRBD2. CDR1 is SGHNT and CDR2 is YYREEE in the germline V gene (reference sequence). The CDR3 has 15 residues. J lost 6 bases, V lost 0 bases, and 3 bases had no gene match.

The V call is TRBV6-6, the J call TRBJ1-6; perhaps TRBD1 as D (6 bases). The CDR3 length is 14 residues. Deletions cut 6 bases from V and 9 bases from J, with 15 bases between. Per the germline V gene, CDR1 is MNHNY and CDR2 is SVGAGI (reference sequence). The CDR3 is CASRLRDIPSPLHF. CDR3 in DNA: TGTGCCAGCAGATTACGGGACATCCCTTCACCCCTCCACTTT.

This clone has only a few counts. The V gene is TRBV6-4, the J gene TRBJ2-1; 11 nucleotides agree with TRBD2. V gave up 0 bases and J gave up 0 bases; unmatched junction bases: 10. CDR1 and CDR2 (germline): MRHNA, SNTAGT. The CDR3 loop spans 20 amino acids. CDR3 in amino acids: CASSDSGWLAGGNSYNEQFF. DNA of the CDR3: TGTGCCAGCAGTGACTCCGGGTGGCTAGCGGGGGGTAACTCCTACAATGAGCAGTTCTTC.

Only one count was recorded for this clone. V gene TRBV20-1 combines with J gene TRBJ2-7; D ambiguous. This CDR3 is built from 10 residues. The V end was cut by 4 bases, the J end by 5 bases, with 6 bases between. CDR1 and CDR2 from the germline V gene are DFQATT and SNEGSKA (reference sequence). Here the CDR3 reads CSAIRDEQYF. The CDR3 DNA reads TGCAGTGCTATCCGGGACGAGCAGTACTTC.

On this clone: At one end, the junction sequence differs from germline, possibly due to a read error. The chain links TRBV28 to TRBJ1-5; D perhaps matches TRBD1 (6 bases). Germline V CDR1 and CDR2: MDHEN, SYDVKM. The CDR3 covers 15 residues. CDR3 nucleotide sequence: TGTGCAAGCACCCGGACAGAGGGGGTTAATCGGCCCCAGCATTTT. Protein: CASTRTEGVNRPQHF. The full variable domain, its missing parts supplied by reference TRBV28 and TRBJ1-5, is DVKVTQSSRYLVKRTGEKVFLECVQDMDHENMFWYRQDPGLGLRLIYFSYDVKMKEKGDIPEGYSVSREKKERFSLILESASTNQTSMYLCASTRTEGVNRPQHFGDGTRLSIL.